The source of this TCR beta chain is a study of vaccination and CD4 T cells after COVID-19. Study-wide context: It was a median roughly 92 days after diagnosis, with a range of 35 to 161, that post-COVID samples were drawn. Convalescent patients, a few in number, were sampled at day 14 and days 161 to 241 post-vaccination.

Germline V gives CDR1 MGHRA, CDR2 YSYEKL. The CDR3 is made up of 15 amino acids. V was pared by 4 bases and J by 13 bases, with 10 bases of the junction left unmatched. This clonotype was detected only a few times. As yet, its antigen is unknown. This sample's time point: late sampling 161 to 241 days after vaccination in three convalescent patients. Regarding the study as a whole: Spike mono-reactivity was found in 304 of 307 vaccine-specific clones from convalescent patients.

From the PCR reads, TCRdb called clonotypes with MiXCR, one entry per CDR3 protein. The repertoire includes approximately 40,000 distinct CDR3 sequences, approximately 40% of them detected once, and around 6.1% sits in the top ten. This clonotype originated in a human donor who had recovered from COVID-19. Sequencing was performed on CD4+ T cells from blood, taken about 7 months after SARS-CoV-2 vaccination. This chain joins TRBV4-1 and TRBJ1-6; 10 nucleotides agree with TRBD1. As DNA, the CDR3 is TGCGCCAGCAGCCCCTACGGGACAGGGGACCAGCCCCTCCACTTT. As protein: CASSPYGTGDQPLHF.